Each of the 18 T cell receptor beta chains below was sequenced from the same sample in a study of neurological immune-mediated disorders. TCRdb recomputed calls from the 5' RACE reads with MiXCR, one row per CDR3 protein. The data hold approximately 32,000 distinct CDR3 sequences, with approximately 15% observed a single time. Sequencing was carried out using PBMCs. The source of these receptors is a man between 70 and 80 years old in good health.

This clonotype came up many times. This chain links TRBV6-5 with TRBJ2-2; tentative D call: TRBD1 (7 bases). In germline, CDR1 is MNHEY, CDR2 SVGAGI. CDR3 length equals 15 residues. V lost 10 bases and J 0 bases, leaving 15 bases between the germline ends. The CDR3 loop reads CATARRGPNTGELFF. The CDR3 region has the DNA TGTGCCACCGCGCGGAGGGGGCCGAACACCGGGGAGCTGTTTTTT.

Ten or more counts support this clonotype. The J gene is TRBJ2-5, the V gene TRBV20-1; tentative D call: TRBD1 (6 bases). CDR3 length: 12 residues. The V end was cut by 2 bases, the J end by 6 bases, with 10 bases between. CDR1 and CDR2 from the germline V gene are DFQATT and SNEGSKA (reference sequence). In DNA, the CDR3 is TGCAGTGCTAGACCAGGGGATCAGACCCAGTACTTC. Translation: CSARPGDQTQYF.

The table lists this clonotype with many counts. For the CDR3, the DNA is TGTGCCAGCAGCTGGGACAGGGGAAAGGACACCATATATTTT. The encoded protein is CASSWDRGKDTIYF. The genes are TRBV7-2 and TRBJ1-3; 10 bases match TRBD1. CDR3 length: 14 amino acids. The J segment lost 8 bases and the V segment lost 4 bases, leaving 5 bases of the junction unmatched. CDR1 is SGHTA, CDR2 FQGNSA, per germline.

This clonotype was recorded many times. The rearrangement uses TRBV6-4 and TRBJ2-2; D may correspond to TRBD1 or TRBD2 (5 bases each). Germline V gene data show CDR1 as MRHNA and CDR2 as SNTAGT. V was pared by 2 bases and J by 7 bases, with 8 bases between. CDR3 length: 13 residues. The CDR3 DNA reads TGTGCCAGCAGTGACAGGGACCTCGGGGAGCTGTTTTTT. Translated: CASSDRDLGELFF.

This clonotype showed up many times. The V call is TRBV28, the J call TRBJ2-2; 9 nucleotides agree with TRBD1. After removal of 5 bases from V and 7 bases from J, the junction contained 8 bases not matched to a gene. The CDR3 has 15 amino acids. CDR1 MDHEN and CDR2 SYDVKM come from the germline V gene. CDR3 sequence (DNA): TGTGCCAGCAGTCCTGGACAGGGGTGGGGCGGGGAGCTGTTTTTT. Translated, it gives CASSPGQGWGGELFF.

This clonotype was found many times. The rearrangement links TRBV27 to TRBJ2-7; 7 nucleotides line up with TRBD1. Trimming at V came to 5 bases and at J to 2 bases, leaving 9 bases not matched to a gene. Germline lookup yields CDR1 MNHEY and CDR2 SMNVEV (reference sequence). The CDR3 consists of 15 residues. The CDR3 sequence: CASSTWTGDPYEQYF. Written as DNA, the CDR3 is TGTGCCAGCAGTACGTGGACAGGAGATCCCTACGAGCAGTACTTC.

This clonotype was seen many times. This rearrangement joins TRBV5-1 to TRBJ2-3; 14 nucleotides align to TRBD2. Germline CDR1 is SGHRS and CDR2 is YFSETQ. V dropped 4 bases and J dropped 8; count of bases not matched to a gene: 9. The CDR3 extends over 16 amino acids. The CDR3 region is CASSMPGLAGVATQYF. CDR3 in DNA: TGCGCCAGCAGCATGCCGGGACTAGCGGGGGTAGCTACGCAGTATTTT.

This clonotype was observed many times. This chain links TRBV6-1 with TRBJ2-7, with 12 bases aligning to TRBD1. The CDR3 spans 13 residues. CDR1 and CDR2 from the germline V gene are MNHNS and SASEGT. V lost 10 bases, J lost 4 bases, and 5 bases stayed unmatched. CDR3 amino acids: CATPGQGAYEQYF. In nucleotides, the CDR3 is TGTGCCACGCCGGGACAGGGGGCGTACGAGCAGTACTTC.

A word on this clonotype: This sequence may be a read error, since a much larger clone differs from it by one base. The chain couples TRBV15 to TRBJ1-2, with TRBD1 as a possible D gene (5 bases). The CDR3 has 16 residues. V lost 4 bases and J lost 4, with 19 bases in between. Germline V gene data show CDR1 as LNHNV and CDR2 as YYDKDF (reference sequence). The CDR3 DNA reads as TGTGCCACCAGCATCTTTGAGTTGGGGCATAGCTATGGCTACACCTTC. This gives the protein CATSIFELGHSYGYTF.

This clonotype was detected many times. The rearrangement links TRBV11-2 to TRBJ1-5; 9 nucleotides line up with TRBD1. The CDR3 is made up of 16 amino acids. V lost 0 bases to trimming and J lost 2 bases; unmatched junction nucleotides: 2. CDR1 is SGHAT, CDR2 FQNNGV, per germline. Here the CDR3 reads CASSLEGQGGNQPQHF. As DNA, the CDR3 is TGTGCCAGCAGCTTAGAGGGACAGGGAGGCAATCAGCCCCAGCATTTT.

This clonotype has ten or more counts. The chain couples TRBV14 to TRBJ1-5; D call uncertain. CDR3 length equals 13 residues. V was trimmed by 1 base and J by 10 bases, leaving 11 bases between them. The germline CDR1 and CDR2 sequences are SGHDN and FVKESK. CDR3: CASSQATGDPQHF. The CDR3 DNA reads TGTGCCAGCAGCCAAGCAACCGGGGATCCCCAGCATTTT.

Ten or more counts support this clonotype. This chain uses TRBV5-1 with TRBJ2-7; 7 nucleotides match TRBD1. Germline V gene sequence: CDR1 SGHRS, CDR2 YFSETQ. V trimming: 0 bases; J trimming: 5 bases; junction bases outside the gene matches: 11. The CDR3 sequence is 16 residues long. CDR3: CASSLGPGQPEHEQYF. The CDR3 nucleotides are TGCGCCAGCAGCTTGGGACCGGGACAGCCGGAACACGAGCAGTACTTC.

Comment on this clonotype: The junction and the germline gene differ at one end; a read error may be behind it. The rearrangement uses TRBV24-1 and TRBJ1-5, with 7 bases matching TRBD1. CDR1 KGHDR and CDR2 SFDVKD come from the germline V gene. The CDR3 is 15 amino acids. CDR3 sequence reads: CATNDSQGTFQPQHF. The DNA for the CDR3 is TGTGCCACCAATGATTCACAGGGGACTTTTCAGCCCCAGCATTTT.

This clonotype was picked up many times. The chain links TRBV20-1 to TRBJ2-7, with D maybe TRBD1 (6 bases). The germline V gene has CDR1 DFQATT and CDR2 SNEGSKA (reference sequence). This CDR3 has 16 amino acids. Trimming left V 0 bases short and J 0 bases short, with 15 bases between. DNA of the CDR3: TGCAGTGCTAGAGACCCCCTGGACAGAAGCTCCTACGAGCAGTACTTC. As protein: CSARDPLDRSSYEQYF.

This clonotype was detected many times. V and J are TRBV7-9 and TRBJ1-3; D is unresolved. V lost 2 bases and J 0 bases, leaving 11 bases between the germline ends. CDR3 length: 16 amino acids. CDR1 and CDR2 from the germline V gene are SEHNR and FQNEAQ (reference sequence). The CDR3 DNA reads as TGTGCCAGCAGCTTAACGACTGCTAGCTCTGGAAACACCATATATTTT. As protein: CASSLTTASSGNTIYF.

The sample holds many counts of this clonotype. The chain recombines TRBV14 with TRBJ1-2; D is perhaps TRBD1 (5 bases). CDR1 and CDR2 (germline): SGHDN, FVKESK. The ends were cut back, 3 bases at V and 7 bases at J, with 12 bases in the middle. This CDR3 comprises 13 residues. In DNA form, the CDR3 reads TGTGCCAGCAGCCAGATGGTTGGGGGTGGCTACACCTTC. Translation gives CASSQMVGGGYTF.

This clonotype was detected only a few times. V gene TRBV7-9 combines with J gene TRBJ2-1; maybe TRBD2 (6 bases). CDR3 length: 15 amino acids. Germline V lookup: CDR1 SEHNR, CDR2 FQNEAQ (reference sequence). The V end lost 1 base, the J end lost 4 bases, and 11 bases lay between the germline ends. CDR3 nucleotide sequence: TGTGCCAGCAGCTTAGACGGGAGACCTTACAATGAGCAGTTCTTC. Translation: CASSLDGRPYNEQFF.

This clonotype was recorded at least ten times. The CDR3 DNA follows: TGTGCCAGCAGCCAAGGGGCCGGGACAGACTATAGCAATCAGCCCCAGCATTTT. This codes for CASSQGAGTDYSNQPQHF. The chain recombines TRBV4-2 with TRBJ1-5; 7 bases fit TRBD1. With 1 base clipped from V and 0 bases from J, the junction kept 9 bases outside the gene matches. From germline, CDR1 is LGHNA and CDR2 YNFKEQ. This CDR3 has 18 residues.